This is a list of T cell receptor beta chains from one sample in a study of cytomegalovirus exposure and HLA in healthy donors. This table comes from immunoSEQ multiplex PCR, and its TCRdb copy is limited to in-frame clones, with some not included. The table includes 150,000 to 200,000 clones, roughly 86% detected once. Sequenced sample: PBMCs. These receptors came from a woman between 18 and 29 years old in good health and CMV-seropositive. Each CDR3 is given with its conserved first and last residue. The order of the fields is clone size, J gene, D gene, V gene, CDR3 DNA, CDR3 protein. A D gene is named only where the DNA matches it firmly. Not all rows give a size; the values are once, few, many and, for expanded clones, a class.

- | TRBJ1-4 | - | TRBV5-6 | TGTGCCAGCAGCTTTACCGTAGATAATGAAAAACTGTTTTTT | CASSFTVDNEKLFF
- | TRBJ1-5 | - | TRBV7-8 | TGTGCCAGCAGCTTAGGTCAGGGCTACAATCAGCCCCAGCATTTT | CASSLGQGYNQPQHF
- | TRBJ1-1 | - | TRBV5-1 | TGCGCCAGCAGCGAAGGGGAGGCTTCAGCTTTCTTT | CASSEGEASAFF
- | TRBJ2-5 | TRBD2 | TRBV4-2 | TGTGCCAGCAGCCAAGAAAAGGGACTAGCGTTTCGAGAGACCCAGTACTTC | CASSQEKGLAFRETQYF
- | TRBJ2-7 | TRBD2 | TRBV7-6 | TGTGCCAGCAGCTACGGGACTAGCGGCTACTACGAGCAGTACTTC | CASSYGTSGYYEQYF
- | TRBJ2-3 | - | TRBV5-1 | TGCGCCAGCAGCTTTGAGGGAGCAGCGCAGTATTTT | CASSFEGAAQYF
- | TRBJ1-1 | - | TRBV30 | TGTGCCTGGAGTCCCACGTCAGTTGAAGCTTTCTTT | CAWSPTSVEAFF
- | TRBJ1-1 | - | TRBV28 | TGTGCCAGCAGAATGTGGGGCCTGATGAACACTGAAGCTTTCTTT | CASRMWGLMNTEAFF
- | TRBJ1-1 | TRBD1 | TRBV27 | TGTGCCAGCAGTCGACAGGGGGCGAACACTGAAGCTTTCTTT | CASSRQGANTEAFF
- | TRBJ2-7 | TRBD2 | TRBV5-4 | TGTGCCAGCAGCACCGTTCTAGCGGGAGGTTTGTACGAGCAGTACTTC | CASSTVLAGGLYEQYF
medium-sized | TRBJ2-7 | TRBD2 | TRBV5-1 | TGCGCCAGCAGCTGGGGCTCCGGGACTAGCGGGAGCCCCCTCAACGAGCAGTACTTC | CASSWGSGTSGSPLNEQYF
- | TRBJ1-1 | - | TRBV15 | TGTGCCACCAGCAGAGACCTTGACACAGGGTACACTGAAGCTTTCTTT | CATSRDLDTGYTEAFF
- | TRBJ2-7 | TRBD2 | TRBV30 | TGTGCCTGTAGCAAGGGGACTAGCGGCTACGAGCAGTACTTC | CACSKGTSGYEQYF
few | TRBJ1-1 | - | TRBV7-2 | TGTGCCAGCAGCTCCGGTCCAAGCACTGAAGCTTTCTTT | CASSSGPSTEAFF
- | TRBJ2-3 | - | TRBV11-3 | TGTGCCAGCAGCTTAGTGGTAGGAGGGTTTAGCACAGATACGCAGTATTTT | CASSLVVGGFSTDTQYF
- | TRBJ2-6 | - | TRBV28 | TGTGCCAGCAGTCTTATGCAACCAGGGACTGGGGCCAACGTCCTGACTTTC | CASSLMQPGTGANVLTF
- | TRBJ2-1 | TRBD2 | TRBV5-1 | TGCGCCAGCAGCCGGGGACTAGCGGGAGAGGGTGAGCAGTTCTTC | CASSRGLAGEGEQFF
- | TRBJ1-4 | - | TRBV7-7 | TGTGCTAGCAGCTCAACCGACGGGTCTAATGAAAAACTGTTTTTT | CASSSTDGSNEKLFF
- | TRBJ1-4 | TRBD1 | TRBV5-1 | TGCGCCAGCGGCAAGGGGGCAGAGGATGAAAAACTGTTTTTT | CASGKGAEDEKLFF
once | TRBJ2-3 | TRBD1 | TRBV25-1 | TGTGCCAGCAGTAGAGGACAGGGGCGCATAGATACGCAGTATTTT | CASSRGQGRIDTQYF
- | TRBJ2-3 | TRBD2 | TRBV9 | TGTGCCAGCAGCGTAGCGGGGGGAAGGGAGGCAGATACGCAGTATTTT | CASSVAGGREADTQYF
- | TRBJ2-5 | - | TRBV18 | TGTGCCAGCTCACGGACAAATCAAGAGACCCAGTACTTC | CASSRTNQETQYF
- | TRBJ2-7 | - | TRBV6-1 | TGTGCCAGCAGAACTTCCCGATCCTACGAGCAGTACTTC | CASRTSRSYEQYF
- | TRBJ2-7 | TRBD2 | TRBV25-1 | TGTGCCAGCAGTGCCTCTAGCGGGAGGACCTACGAGCAGTACTTC | CASSASSGRTYEQYF
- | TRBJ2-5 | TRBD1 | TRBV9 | TGTGCCAGCAGCGCGACAGGGGTGGAGACCCAGTACTTC | CASSATGVETQYF
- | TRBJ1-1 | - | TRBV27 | TGTGCCAGCACTAGGACAGCTAACACTGAAGCTTTCTTT | CASTRTANTEAFF
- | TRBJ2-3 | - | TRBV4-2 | TGTGCCAGCAGCCAAGAGTTGCGTAACACAGATACGCAGTATTTT | CASSQELRNTDTQYF
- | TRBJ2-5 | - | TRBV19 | TGTGCCAGTAGTGGCCCTCGGGGGTGGGAGACCCAGTACTTC | CASSGPRGWETQYF
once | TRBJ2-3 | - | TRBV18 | TGTGCCAGCTCACCAGGGAGTAGAAGCACAGATACGCAGTATTTT | CASSPGSRSTDTQYF
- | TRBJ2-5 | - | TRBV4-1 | TGCGCCAGCAGCCGCCGAGACGGGGAGTTGGAGACCCAGTACTTC | CASSRRDGELETQYF
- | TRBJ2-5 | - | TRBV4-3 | TGCGCCAGCAGCCAAGATCTCGAACAGAAAGAGACCCAGTACTTC | CASSQDLEQKETQYF
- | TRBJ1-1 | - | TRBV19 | TGTGCCAGTAGCCTCCCCCAGGGGCGCACTGAAGCTTTCTTT | CASSLPQGRTEAFF
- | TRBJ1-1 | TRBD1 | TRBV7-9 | TGTGCCAGCAGGCGACAGGGGGCGTTAGCTTTCTTT | CASRRQGALAFF
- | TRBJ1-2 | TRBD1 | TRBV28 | TGTGCCAGCAGTCCCAGGGGGGCGGAATATGGCTACACCTTC | CASSPRGAEYGYTF
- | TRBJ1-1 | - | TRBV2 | TGTGCCAGAGGGAGGGGGGCCGCCCTTGAAGCTTTCTTT | CARGRGAALEAFF
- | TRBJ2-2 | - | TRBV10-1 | TGCGCCAGCAGTCCTTTTACCGGGGAGCTGTTTTTT | CASSPFTGELFF
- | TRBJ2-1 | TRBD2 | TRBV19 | TGTGCCAGTGGGACTAGGGCCTACAATGAGCAGTTCTTC | CASGTRAYNEQFF
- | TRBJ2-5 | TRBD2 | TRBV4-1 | TGCGCCAGCAGCCACGGGAGGAACGGGGAGACCCAGTACTTC | CASSHGRNGETQYF
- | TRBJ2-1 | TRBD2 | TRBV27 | TGTGCCAGCAGAAGGCTAGCGGTATACAATGAGCAGTTCTTC | CASRRLAVYNEQFF
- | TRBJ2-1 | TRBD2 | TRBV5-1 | TGCGCCAGCAGCTCGGGACTAGCGAACAATGAGCAGTTCTTC | CASSSGLANNEQFF
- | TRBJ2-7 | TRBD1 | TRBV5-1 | TGCGCCAGCAGCTTCAAACAGGGGTTCTACGAGCAGTACTTC | CASSFKQGFYEQYF